This T cell receptor (beta chain) emerged from a study of blood T cells in healthy people across ages. Primed by a sample-barcoded 5' primer and a J-beta primer mix, a second PCR proceeded for 7 to 11 cycles. MiXCR, run by TCRdb on the 5' RACE reads, gives a single entry per CDR3 protein. The table has hundreds of thousands of distinct CDR3 sequences, around two fifths seen once. Germline V gives CDR1 SGHAT, CDR2 FQNNGV. CDR3 length: 11 amino acids. The ends were cut back, 7 bases at V and 3 bases at J, with 4 bases in the middle. The chain links TRBV11-2 to TRBJ2-1, with D uncertain. The sequence was collected from a man of 80 years or more in good health. The sequencing input was blood. The CDR3 sequence: CASTNYNEQFF. In DNA, the CDR3 is TGTGCCAGCACCAACTACAATGAGCAGTTCTTC.